This passage covers 9 T cell receptor beta chains from one sample sequenced in a study of OX40 agonist ivuxolimab in advanced cancers. The method was immunoSEQ multiplex PCR; TCRdb's version includes in-frame clones alone and lacks a portion of them. The sample shows about 80,000 clones, approximately 85% of them seen only once. Sequenced here: CD4+ or CD8+ T cells sorted from blood, sampled in a trial of the OX40 agonist ivuxolimab. These receptors were collected from an adult with an advanced solid tumor such as melanoma, head and neck, liver or kidney cancer.

This clone has only a few counts. V is TRBV7-2 and J is TRBJ2-7, with TRBD2 identical over 12 bases. The trim removed 2 bases at V and 2 bases at J, leaving 4 bases unmatched. This CDR3 comprises 16 residues. Germline values: CDR1 SGHTA, CDR2 FQGNSA. CDR3 protein: CASSLSSGGAAYEQYF. CDR3 DNA sequence: TGTGCCAGCAGCTTATCTAGCGGGGGGGCCGCCTACGAGCAGTACTTC.

The chain is built from TRBV4-1 and TRBJ2-3; 7 bases are a match to TRBD1. V gave up 1 base and J gave up 3 bases; unmatched junction bases: 4. Germline assignment: CDR1 MGHRA and CDR2 YSYEKL. This CDR3 is 15 amino acids long. CDR3 nucleotides: TGCGCCAGCAGCCAAGGCCGACAGGGTACAGATACGCAGTATTTT. The encoded protein is CASSQGRQGTDTQYF.

This clone was counted between two and nine times. This chain connects TRBV7-2 to TRBJ1-6; a possible D gene is TRBD1 (6 bases). Germline loops: CDR1 SGHTA, CDR2 FQGNSA. V was shortened by 0 bases and J by 9 bases, with 12 bases between the two germline ends. The CDR3 extends over 15 amino acids. The CDR3 DNA sequence: TGTGCCAGCAGCTTAGCGGGGGCAGAGATTTCACCCCTCCACTTT. Amino acid sequence: CASSLAGAEISPLHF.

The table lists this clone with a few counts. The chain is built from TRBV4-3 and TRBJ2-5; 8 bases are shared with TRBD1. CDR1 is LGHNA and CDR2 is YSLEER in the germline V gene. CDR3 length: 16 residues. V shed 0 bases and J 1 base; nucleotides not matched to a gene: 4. This CDR3 is CASSQESDRAQETQYF. The CDR3 region has the DNA TGCGCCAGCAGCCAAGAATCGGACAGGGCCCAAGAGACCCAGTACTTC.

The CDR3 DNA is TGTGCCAGCAGCTTAGCGAGTCTAGCGGGGGTCTACGAGCAGTACTTC. This sequence encodes CASSLASLAGVYEQYF. The chain employs TRBV7-2 and TRBJ2-7; 10 positions match TRBD2. Trimming took 0 bases from V and 3 from J; bases not matched to a gene: 5. Germline V CDR1 and CDR2: SGHTA, FQGNSA. This CDR3 contains 16 residues.

The genes are TRBV11-2 and TRBJ2-1; 10 positions match TRBD2. The J segment lost 3 bases and the V segment lost 5 bases, leaving 4 bases of the junction unmatched. From germline, CDR1 is SGHAT and CDR2 FQNNGV. The CDR3 totals 15 residues. DNA for the CDR3: TGTGCCAGCAGCAAAAGCGGGGGGGGCTACAATGAGCAGTTCTTC. It yields the protein CASSKSGGGYNEQFF.

This clone has a handful of counts. The chain employs TRBV4-2 and TRBJ1-5; D uncertain. With 0 bases removed from V and 7 bases from J, the gap between germline ends came to 7 bases. This CDR3 has 13 amino acids. Germline V gene sequence: CDR1 LGHNA, CDR2 YNFKEQ. CDR3 amino acids: CASSQEAGQPQHF. CDR3 coding DNA: TGTGCCAGCAGCCAAGAAGCGGGACAGCCCCAGCATTTT.

The gene calls are TRBV5-1 and TRBJ2-1, with D tentatively TRBD2 (5 bases). The CDR3 has 13 amino acids. V gave up 5 bases and J gave up 7 bases, with 13 bases separating them. CDR1 is SGHRS, CDR2 YFSETQ, per germline. The CDR3 sequence is CASSSAPGNEQFF. The CDR3 DNA reads as TGCGCCAGCAGTAGCGCCCCTGGGAATGAGCAGTTCTTC.

This chain uses TRBV7-9 with TRBJ1-2; D gene ambiguous. The germline V gene encodes CDR1 SEHNR and CDR2 FQNEAQ (reference sequence). The V gene lost 0 bases and the J gene lost 4 bases, with 6 bases spanning the gap. The CDR3 runs to 13 residues. The DNA for the CDR3 is TGTGCCAGCAGCTTAGCCTCCCTCTATGGCTACACCTTC. Its protein product is CASSLASLYGYTF.